This T cell receptor beta chain was captured in a study of blood T cells in healthy people across ages. Details on this clonotype: The antigen is undetermined.

The authors ran a second PCR of about 7 to 11 cycles using a sample-barcoded 5' primer and a J-beta primer mix. Every molecule of cDNA carried a tag from a template-switch adaptor with 12 random nucleotides. The yield of each sample was at least 3 million CDR3-containing paired-end reads. TCRdb fed the 5' RACE reads into MiXCR, producing one record per CDR3 protein. The data contain hundreds of thousands of distinct CDR3 sequences, under 25% of them singletons. Findings and limits, study-wide: Estimated diversity across one million T cells was deemed an underestimate.

This CDR3 has 11 amino acids. Germline assignment: CDR1 GTSNPN and CDR2 SVGIG (reference sequence). With 8 bases removed from V and 2 bases from J, the gap between germline ends came to 10 bases. Specimen: blood. The rearrangement uses TRBV30 and TRBJ2-7, with D possibly being TRBD2 (7 bases). The sequence came from a man in his 70s in good health. In DNA form, the CDR3 reads TGTGCCGGGGGGGCAGCCTACGAGCAGTACTTC. Translating it yields CAGGAAYEQYF.